Following are 29 T cell receptor beta chains from one sample sequenced in a study of blood T cell repertoires in COVID-19 (dated by TCRdb to 2020 to 2022). Library prep was done by the immunoSEQ multiplex PCR assay. Imported from immuneACCESS, the table was reduced by TCRdb to in-frame sequences with V and J called. These copies leave out some clones; in studies compared against another copy, an unresolved V gene accounts for under half, and the cause of the remainder is not known. The sample contains some 97,000 clones, approximately 86% of them found a single time. Together, the top ten hold around 6.5% of the sample. Sequencing was performed on peripheral blood. The receptors originated from a woman aged 60-75 years with acute or convalescent COVID-19.

The CDR3 here is CASSLGFGPDTQYF. CDR3 coding DNA: TGTGCCAGCAGTTTGGGCTTTGGGCCGGATACGCAGTATTTT. The chain carries TRBV6-6 and TRBJ2-3; D is uncertain. Germline V CDR1 and CDR2: MNHNY, SVGAGI (reference sequence). V lost 4 bases and J 6 bases, leaving 14 bases between the germline ends. The CDR3 has 14 residues.

Only a few counts were recorded for this clone. The chain is built from TRBV7-3 and TRBJ2-1; TRBD2 matches 9 bases. The CDR3 contains 14 residues. Losses at the gene ends were 6 bases for V and 8 bases for J; bases not matched to a gene: 8. Germline lookup yields CDR1 SGHTA and CDR2 FQGTGA. The CDR3 coding sequence is TGTGCCAGCAGTTTCTTAGCGGGAGAGTATGAGCAGTTCTTC. Protein sequence: CASSFLAGEYEQFF.

The sample holds a few counts of this clone. The chain joins TRBV10-3 to TRBJ1-2; 8 nucleotides match TRBD1. Germline trimming cut 2 bases from V and 4 bases from J; bases unmatched to any gene: 3. This CDR3 has 14 amino acids. The germline gives CDR1 ENHRY, CDR2 SYGVKD. The DNA for the CDR3 is TGTGCCATCAGTGAGGATGGGACAGGCTATGGCTACACCTTC. As protein: CAISEDGTGYGYTF.

This chain uses TRBV29-1 with TRBJ2-2; D not resolved. CDR3 size: 13 residues. CDR1 and CDR2 (germline): SQVTM, ANQGSEA. The V end was cut by 3 bases, the J end by 4 bases, with 9 bases between. The CDR3 here is CSVDALTTGELFF. Here the CDR3 DNA reads TGCAGCGTTGATGCACTAACCACCGGGGAGCTGTTTTTT.

This rearrangement joins TRBV20-1 to TRBJ1-1; possibly TRBD1 for D (6 bases). Germline V gene data show CDR1 as DFQATT and CDR2 as SNEGSKA (reference sequence). The ends were cut back, 3 bases at V and 1 base at J, with 21 bases in the middle. The CDR3 consists of 17 residues. CDR3 region: CSASFLDRFPENTEAFF. DNA for the CDR3: TGCAGTGCTAGTTTCCTCGACAGGTTCCCCGAGAACACTGAAGCTTTCTTT.

The rearrangement uses TRBV28 and TRBJ1-6, with 7 bases fitting TRBD1. CDR1 is MDHEN and CDR2 is SYDVKM in the germline V gene. J lost 4 bases, V lost 6 bases, and 6 bases had no gene match. The CDR3 contains 15 residues. CDR3 sequence (DNA): TGTGCCAGCAGGCTTCCAGGGGGTTATAATTCACCCCTCCACTTT. This gives the protein CASRLPGGYNSPLHF.

The gene calls are TRBV14 and TRBJ2-6; weak D call: TRBD1 (5 bases). CDR3 length: 18 amino acids. Trimming shortened V by 4 bases and J by 0 bases, and 16 bases separated the two germline ends. Germline V CDR1 and CDR2: SGHDN, FVKESK. CDR3 protein: CASSPTGPTLSGANVLTF. DNA for the CDR3: TGTGCCAGCAGCCCTACAGGCCCTACCCTCTCTGGGGCCAACGTCCTGACTTTC.

This clone occurred a few times. This chain links TRBV2 with TRBJ2-1, with 8 bases fitting TRBD2. Germline CDR1 is SNHLY and CDR2 is FYNNEI. Losses at the gene ends were 6 bases for V and 0 bases for J; bases not matched to a gene: 4. The CDR3 consists of 15 residues. In DNA, the CDR3 is TGTGCCAGCAGAACCGGGACTAGCTCCTACAATGAGCAGTTCTTC. It is translated as CASRTGTSSYNEQFF.

The V and J genes are TRBV18 and TRBJ2-7; perhaps TRBD1 as D (6 bases). Trimming took off 4 bases at V and 1 base at J, with 8 bases between the two ends. Germline V gene sequence: CDR1 KGHSH, CDR2 LQKENI. The CDR3 runs to 13 residues. DNA of the CDR3: TGTGCCAGCTCACAAGGACAGTCCTACGAGCAGTACGTC. It translates to CASSQGQSYEQYV.

The chain joins TRBV28 to TRBJ1-2; 8 nucleotides align to TRBD1. Germline V gives CDR1 MDHEN, CDR2 SYDVKM. This CDR3 has 14 residues. Trimming removed 5 bases from V and 5 bases from J; junction bases left unmatched: 7. The chain's CDR3 is CASSRTGGGYGYTF. In nucleotides, the CDR3 is TGTGCCAGCAGTCGAACAGGGGGTGGGTATGGCTACACCTTC.

This chain links TRBV7-9 with TRBJ2-2; 8 nucleotides match TRBD1. The CDR3 is 14 amino acids. The V gene end was trimmed by 5 bases and the J gene end by 6 bases; junction bases not matched to a gene: 5. Germline V gives CDR1 SEHNR, CDR2 FQNEAQ (reference sequence). The CDR3 DNA follows: TGTGCCAGCAGCCCGGACAGGGATCCCGGGGAGCTGTTTTTT. Amino acid sequence: CASSPDRDPGELFF.

V is TRBV7-8 and J is TRBJ1-4; D unresolved. The CDR3 has 14 amino acids. V shed 5 bases and J shed 5 bases, with 12 bases lying between them. From germline, CDR1 is SGHVS and CDR2 FQNEAQ. The CDR3 sequence is CASSPGTGNEKLFF. DNA of the CDR3: TGTGCCAGCAGCCCTGGTACGGGGAATGAAAAACTGTTTTTT.

There are a few counts of this clone. Here the CDR3 DNA reads TGTGCCAGCAGTTTATTCGCACAGGGTTTATCGGGCGGCTACACCTTC. The encoded protein is CASSLFAQGLSGGYTF. The chain couples TRBV28 to TRBJ1-2, with D perhaps TRBD1 (6 bases). V was pared by 1 base and J by 8 bases, with 20 bases between. The CDR3 spans 16 residues. Germline loops: CDR1 MDHEN, CDR2 SYDVKM.

This chain connects TRBV5-1 to TRBJ2-3, with 7 bases that match TRBD1. V shed 4 bases, J shed 2 bases, and the junction held 10 bases outside the gene matches. Germline CDR1 is SGHRS and CDR2 is YFSETQ. The CDR3 sequence is 16 residues long. In DNA form, the CDR3 reads TGCGCCAGCAGCGGACAGACAGGGCACCTCACAGATACGCAGTATTTT. It encodes CASSGQTGHLTDTQYF.

The chain employs TRBV10-2 and TRBJ2-7, with D possibly being TRBD1 (6 bases). From germline, CDR1 is WSHSY and CDR2 SAAADI. This CDR3 comprises 13 residues. Trimming shortened V by 10 bases and J by 3 bases, and 16 bases separated the two germline ends. CDR3 sequence reads: CATRGLAGYEQYF. In DNA form, the CDR3 reads TGCGCCACCAGGGGCCTAGCCGGCTACGAGCAGTACTTC.

This clone showed up just once. Here the CDR3 DNA reads TGTGCCAGCAGCCCCGGACTGGACACTGAAGCTTTCTTT. Amino acids: CASSPGLDTEAFF. The chain combines TRBV5-6 with TRBJ1-1; no reliable D call. Trimming stripped 4 bases from V and 3 bases from J, with 10 bases between. Germline values: CDR1 SGHDT, CDR2 YYEEEE. CDR3 size: 13 residues. Full variable domain (remainder filled in from reference TRBV5-6 and TRBJ1-1): DAGVTQSPTHLIKTRGQQVTLRCSPKSGHDTVSWYQQALGQGPQFIFQYYEEEERQRGNFPDRFSGHQFPNYSSELNVNALLLGDSALYLCASSPGLDTEAFFGQGTRLTVV.

The chain has TRBV7-9 and TRBJ2-6; D is unresolved. Looked up from germline, CDR1 is SEHNR and CDR2 is FQNEAQ (reference sequence). CDR3 length: 13 amino acids. V lost 11 bases and J 2 bases, leaving 10 bases between the germline ends. The CDR3 loop is CAGSFAGANVLTF. The DNA for the CDR3 is TGTGCCGGCTCGTTCGCTGGGGCCAACGTCCTGACTTTC.

The chain couples TRBV4-1 to TRBJ1-3; no reliable D call. V dropped 0 bases and J dropped 4 bases, with 16 bases sitting between them. The CDR3 consists of 17 residues. Germline V gene data show CDR1 as MGHRA and CDR2 as YSYEKL. The CDR3 region has the DNA TGCGCCAGCAGCCAAGACTCGGGGAGGGCTGAGGGAAACACCATATATTTT. Protein sequence: CASSQDSGRAEGNTIYF.

The rearrangement links TRBV5-1 to TRBJ1-1; possible D gene TRBD1, 5 bases. Germline V gene sequence: CDR1 SGHRS, CDR2 YFSETQ. The CDR3 runs to 13 residues. Trimming left V 7 bases short and J 2 bases short, with 12 bases between. Here the CDR3 DNA reads TGCGCCAGCCGCACCCAGGGAAACACTGAAGCTTTCTTT. Translated: CASRTQGNTEAFF.

The CDR3: CASSKLRGAFF. The CDR3 DNA is TGTGCCAGCAGCAAACTCAGGGGAGCTTTCTTT. This chain links TRBV21-1 with TRBJ1-1; TRBD1 reflects the table's D call only, with no check against the DNA. TRBV21-1 is reported as a pseudogene. The CDR3 has 11 residues.

This clone was seen a single time. This rearrangement joins TRBV29-1 to TRBJ2-7; 9 positions match TRBD1. CDR1 is SQVTM, CDR2 ANQGSEA, per germline. The CDR3 totals 13 residues. J was trimmed by 4 bases and V by 5 bases; bases with no gene match: 6. The CDR3 loop reads CSVLGGTGYEQYF. CDR3 bases: TGCAGCGTTCTGGGTGGGACAGGGTACGAGCAGTACTTC.

The V call is TRBV29-1, the J call TRBJ1-4; 8 bases line up with TRBD1. Germline V gene lookup returns CDR1 SQVTM and CDR2 ANQGSEA. This CDR3 is built from 12 residues. With 4 bases clipped from V and 8 bases from J, the junction kept 3 bases outside the gene matches. CDR3 amino acids: CSVGRDREKLFF. CDR3 nucleotides: TGCAGCGTTGGGCGGGACAGGGAAAAACTGTTTTTT.

The chain employs TRBV7-3 and TRBJ2-1; possibly TRBD2 for D (5 bases). The germline V gene has CDR1 SGHTA and CDR2 FQGTGA. The CDR3 is 14 amino acids. The ends were cut back, 5 bases at V and 4 bases at J, with 12 bases in the middle. The DNA for the CDR3 is TGTGCCAGCAGCCCCGCGGGCGGTTACAATGAGCAGTTCTTC. Translation gives CASSPAGGYNEQFF.

CDR3 amino acids: CASSHRDQGHEQFF. In nucleotides, the CDR3 is TGTGCCAGTAGTCACCGGGACCAGGGGCATGAGCAGTTCTTC. The rearrangement links TRBV19 to TRBJ2-1; possibly TRBD1 for D (6 bases). The CDR3 loop spans 14 amino acids. Germline assignment: CDR1 LNHDA and CDR2 SQIVND (reference sequence). With 5 bases removed from V and 8 bases from J, the gap between germline ends came to 16 bases.

CDR3 sequence: CASSAGVDMNTEAFF. In DNA, the CDR3 is TGTGCCAGCAGCGCCGGTGTCGATATGAACACTGAAGCTTTCTTT. The chain couples TRBV9 to TRBJ1-1, with D unresolved. The CDR3 covers 15 residues. CDR1 and CDR2 from the germline V gene are SGDLS and YYNGEE. V shed 3 bases and J shed 0 bases, with 12 bases lying between them.

The gene calls are TRBV13 and TRBJ2-1; 10 positions agree with TRBD1. The V gene's germline CDR1 is PRHDT and CDR2 FYEKMQ (reference sequence). J was trimmed by 15 bases and V by 5 bases; bases with no gene match: 16. This CDR3 is built from 15 residues. The CDR3 DNA sequence: TGTGCCAGCAGCACCCGGGACAGGGGATTGAATTTGGGGTTCTTC. Translated: CASSTRDRGLNLGFF.

The chain carries TRBV27 and TRBJ2-1; D is uncertain. Germline V gives CDR1 MNHEY, CDR2 SMNVEV (reference sequence). The ends were cut back, 3 bases at V and 8 bases at J, with 11 bases in the middle. The length of the CDR3 is 13 residues. CDR3 in DNA: TGTGCCAGCAGTTTGAGTCGACAACATGAGCAGTTCTTC. Translation gives CASSLSRQHEQFF.

The V gene is TRBV13, the J gene TRBJ2-7; 8 bases are a match to TRBD2. Germline CDR1 is PRHDT and CDR2 is FYEKMQ (reference sequence). The trim removed 5 bases at V and 0 bases at J, leaving 6 bases unmatched. This CDR3 is 15 amino acids long. CDR3 in DNA: TGTGCCAGCAGCCCCGGGAGGGCCCCCTCCTACGAGCAGTACGTC. It translates to CASSPGRAPSYEQYV.

This clone has only one observation. This chain connects TRBV18 to TRBJ1-1; unclear D gene. V dropped 2 bases and J dropped 3 bases, with 19 bases sitting between them. Germline CDR1 is KGHSH and CDR2 is LQKENI. The CDR3 runs 17 residues. DNA for the CDR3: TGTGCCAGCTCACCAACGTTTCCGACACCCCGAGACACTGAAGCTTTCTTT. Its translation: CASSPTFPTPRDTEAFF.